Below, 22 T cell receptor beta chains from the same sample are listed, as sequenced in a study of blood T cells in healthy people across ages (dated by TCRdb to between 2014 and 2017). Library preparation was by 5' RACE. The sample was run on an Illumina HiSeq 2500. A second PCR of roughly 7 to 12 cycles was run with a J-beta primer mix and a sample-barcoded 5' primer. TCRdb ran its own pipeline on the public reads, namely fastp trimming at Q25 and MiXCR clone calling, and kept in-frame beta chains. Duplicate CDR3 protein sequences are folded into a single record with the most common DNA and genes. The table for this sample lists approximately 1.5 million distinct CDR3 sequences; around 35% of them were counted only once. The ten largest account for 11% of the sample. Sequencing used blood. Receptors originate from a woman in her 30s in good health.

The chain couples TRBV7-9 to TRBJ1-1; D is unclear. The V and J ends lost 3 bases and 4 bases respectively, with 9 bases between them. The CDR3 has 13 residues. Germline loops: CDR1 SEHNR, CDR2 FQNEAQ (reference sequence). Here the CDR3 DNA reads TGTGCCAGCAGCTTTTTAGGGCCCACTGAAGCTTTCTTT. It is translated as CASSFLGPTEAFF.

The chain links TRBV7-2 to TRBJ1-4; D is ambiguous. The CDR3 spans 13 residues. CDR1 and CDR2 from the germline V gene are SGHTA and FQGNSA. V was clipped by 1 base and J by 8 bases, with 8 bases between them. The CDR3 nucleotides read TGTGCCAGCAGCTTAGTCACGTGGGAAAAACTGTTTTTT. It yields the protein CASSLVTWEKLFF.

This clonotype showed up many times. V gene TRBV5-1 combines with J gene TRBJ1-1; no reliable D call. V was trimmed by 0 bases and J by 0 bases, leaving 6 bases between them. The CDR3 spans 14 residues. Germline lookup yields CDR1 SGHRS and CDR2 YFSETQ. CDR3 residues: CASSLGAVNTEAFF. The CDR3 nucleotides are TGCGCCAGCAGCTTGGGTGCGGTGAACACTGAAGCTTTCTTT.

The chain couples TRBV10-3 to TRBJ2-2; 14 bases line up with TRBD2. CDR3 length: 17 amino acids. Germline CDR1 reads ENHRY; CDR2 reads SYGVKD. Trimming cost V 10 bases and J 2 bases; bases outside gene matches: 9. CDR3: CATGGGLAGGNTGELFF. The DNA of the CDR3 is TGTGCCACCGGTGGAGGACTAGCGGGGGGAAACACCGGGGAGCTGTTTTTT.

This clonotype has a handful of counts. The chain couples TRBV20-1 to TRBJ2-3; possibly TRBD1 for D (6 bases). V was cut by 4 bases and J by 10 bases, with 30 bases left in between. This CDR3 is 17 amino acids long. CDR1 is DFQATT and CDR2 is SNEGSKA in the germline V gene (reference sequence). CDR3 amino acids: CSANLPLVGLPSGAQYF. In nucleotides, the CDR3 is TGCAGTGCTAATCTCCCCCTGGTGGGTCTCCCCTCAGGGGCGCAGTATTTT.

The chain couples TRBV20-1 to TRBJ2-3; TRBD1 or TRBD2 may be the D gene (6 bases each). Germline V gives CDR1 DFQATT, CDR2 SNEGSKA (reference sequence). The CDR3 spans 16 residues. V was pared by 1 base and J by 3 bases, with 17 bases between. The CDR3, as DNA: TGCAGTGCTAGAGGCGGGACACGAATGAGGACAGATACGCAGTATTTT. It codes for CSARGGTRMRTDTQYF.

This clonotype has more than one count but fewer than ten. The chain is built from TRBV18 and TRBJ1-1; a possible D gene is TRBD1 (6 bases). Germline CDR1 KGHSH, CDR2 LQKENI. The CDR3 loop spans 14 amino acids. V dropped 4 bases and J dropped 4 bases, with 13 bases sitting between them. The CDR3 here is CASSLQGGSTEAFF. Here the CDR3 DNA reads TGTGCCAGCTCACTACAGGGTGGCAGCACTGAAGCTTTCTTT.

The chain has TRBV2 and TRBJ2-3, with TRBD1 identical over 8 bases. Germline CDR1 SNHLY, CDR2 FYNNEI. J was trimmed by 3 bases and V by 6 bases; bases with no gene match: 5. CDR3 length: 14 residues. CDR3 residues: CASRDRVTTDTQYF. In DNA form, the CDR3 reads TGTGCCAGCAGGGACAGGGTTACGACAGATACGCAGTATTTT.

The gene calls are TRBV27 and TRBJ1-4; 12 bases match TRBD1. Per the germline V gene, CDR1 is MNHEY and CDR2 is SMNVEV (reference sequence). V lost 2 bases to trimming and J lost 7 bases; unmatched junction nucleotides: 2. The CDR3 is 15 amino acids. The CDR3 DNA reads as TGTGCCAGCAGTTTAGGGACAGGGGGCAGTGAAAAACTGTTTTTT. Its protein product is CASSLGTGGSEKLFF.

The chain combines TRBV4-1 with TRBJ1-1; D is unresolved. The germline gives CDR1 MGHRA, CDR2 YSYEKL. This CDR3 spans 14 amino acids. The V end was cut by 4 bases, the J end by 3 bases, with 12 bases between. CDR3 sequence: CASSLGPLYTEAFF. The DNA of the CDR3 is TGCGCCAGCAGCCTCGGACCGCTGTACACTGAAGCTTTCTTT.

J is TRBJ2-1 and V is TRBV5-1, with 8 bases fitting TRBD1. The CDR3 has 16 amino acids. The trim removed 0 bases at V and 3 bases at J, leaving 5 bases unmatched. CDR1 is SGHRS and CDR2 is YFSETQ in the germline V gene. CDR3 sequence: CASSLGQGAIYNEQFF. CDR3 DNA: TGCGCCAGCAGCTTGGGTCAGGGGGCTATCTACAATGAGCAGTTCTTC.

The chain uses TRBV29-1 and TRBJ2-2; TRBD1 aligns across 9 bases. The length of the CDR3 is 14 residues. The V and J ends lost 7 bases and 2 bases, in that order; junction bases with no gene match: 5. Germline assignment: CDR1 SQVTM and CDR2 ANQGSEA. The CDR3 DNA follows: TGCAGCGCCAGACAGGGGGTAAACACCGGGGAGCTGTTTTTT. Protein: CSARQGVNTGELFF.

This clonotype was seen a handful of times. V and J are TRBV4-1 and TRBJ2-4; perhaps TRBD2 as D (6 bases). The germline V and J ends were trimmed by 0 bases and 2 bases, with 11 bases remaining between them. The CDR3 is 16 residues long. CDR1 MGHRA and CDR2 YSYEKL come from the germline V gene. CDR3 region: CASSQDGGLTKNIQYF. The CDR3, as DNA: TGCGCCAGCAGCCAAGATGGGGGGTTAACCAAAAACATTCAGTACTTC.

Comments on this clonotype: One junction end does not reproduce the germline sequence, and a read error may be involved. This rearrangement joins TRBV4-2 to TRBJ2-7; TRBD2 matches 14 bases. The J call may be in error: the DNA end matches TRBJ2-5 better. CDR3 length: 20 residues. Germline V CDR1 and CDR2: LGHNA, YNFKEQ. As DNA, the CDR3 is TGTACCAGCAGCCAAGATCGACTAGCGGGGGGGCATCGGGGAGTAGAGACCCAGTACTTC. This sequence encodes CTSSQDRLAGGHRGVETQYF.

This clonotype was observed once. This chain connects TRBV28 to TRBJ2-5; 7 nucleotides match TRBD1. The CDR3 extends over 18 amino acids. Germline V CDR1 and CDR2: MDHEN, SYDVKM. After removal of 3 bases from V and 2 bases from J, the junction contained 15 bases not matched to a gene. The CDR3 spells CASSLRGRRWTEQETQYF. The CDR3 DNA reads TGTGCCAGCAGTTTGAGGGGGCGGAGATGGACAGAACAAGAGACCCAGTACTTC.

The CDR3 DNA sequence: TGTGCCAGCAGCCTCCGGGGGTCTAACTACAATGAGCAGTTCTTC. The encoded protein is CASSLRGSNYNEQFF. The rearrangement joins TRBV12-3 or TRBV12-4 to TRBJ2-1, with D possibly being TRBD2 (6 bases). CDR3 size: 15 residues. Between the trimmed V and J ends, which lost 6 bases and 3 bases, there was a span of 15 bases.

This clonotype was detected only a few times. The CDR3 DNA reads TGCAGTGCTATTGGGACCGTACAAACCCAGCCCCAGCATTTT. It encodes CSAIGTVQTQPQHF. The J gene is TRBJ1-5, the V gene TRBV20-1; D is possibly TRBD1 (5 bases). The ends were cut back, 4 bases at V and 7 bases at J, with 17 bases in the middle. In germline, CDR1 is DFQATT, CDR2 SNEGSKA (reference sequence). The CDR3 runs 14 residues.

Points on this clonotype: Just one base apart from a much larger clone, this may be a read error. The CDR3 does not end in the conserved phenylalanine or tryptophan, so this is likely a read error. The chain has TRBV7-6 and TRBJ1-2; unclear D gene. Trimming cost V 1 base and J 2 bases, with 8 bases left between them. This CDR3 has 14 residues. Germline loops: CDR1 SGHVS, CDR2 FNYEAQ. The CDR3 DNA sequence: TGTGCCAGCAGCTTAGTCCCAGAAAACTATGGCTACACCGTC. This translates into CASSLVPENYGYTV.

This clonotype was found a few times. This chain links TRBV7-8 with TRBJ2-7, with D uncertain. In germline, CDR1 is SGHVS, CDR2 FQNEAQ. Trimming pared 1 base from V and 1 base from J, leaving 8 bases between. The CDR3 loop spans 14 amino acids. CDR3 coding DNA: TGTGCCAGCAGCTTAGTGCAAGAATCCTACGAGCAGTACTTC. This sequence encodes CASSLVQESYEQYF. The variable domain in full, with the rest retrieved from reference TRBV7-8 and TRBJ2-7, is GAGVSQSPRYKVAKRGQDVALRCDPISGHVSLFWYQQALGQGPEFLTYFQNEAQLDKSGLPSDRFFAERPEGSVSTLKIQRTQQEDSAVYLCASSLVQESYEQYFGPGTRLTVT.

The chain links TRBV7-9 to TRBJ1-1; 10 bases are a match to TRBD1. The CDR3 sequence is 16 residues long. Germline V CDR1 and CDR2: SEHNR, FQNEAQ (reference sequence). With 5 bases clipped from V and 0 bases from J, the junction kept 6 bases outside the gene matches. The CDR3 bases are TGTGCCAGCAGCATTAGGGACAGGGGATTGAACACTGAAGCTTTCTTT. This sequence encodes CASSIRDRGLNTEAFF.

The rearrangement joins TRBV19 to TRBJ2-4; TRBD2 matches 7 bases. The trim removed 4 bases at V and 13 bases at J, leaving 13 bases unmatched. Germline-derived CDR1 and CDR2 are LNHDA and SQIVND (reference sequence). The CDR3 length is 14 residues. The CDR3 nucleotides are TGTGCCAGTAGTAAGGAGCGGGACCTTAGGGAGCAGTACTTC. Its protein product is CASSKERDLREQYF.

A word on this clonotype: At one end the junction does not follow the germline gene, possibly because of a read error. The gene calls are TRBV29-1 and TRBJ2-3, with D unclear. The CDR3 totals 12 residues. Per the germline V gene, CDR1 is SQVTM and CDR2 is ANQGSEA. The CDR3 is CSVEVGTDMQYF. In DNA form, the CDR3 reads TGCAGCGTTGAAGTAGGCACAGATATGCAGTATTTT.